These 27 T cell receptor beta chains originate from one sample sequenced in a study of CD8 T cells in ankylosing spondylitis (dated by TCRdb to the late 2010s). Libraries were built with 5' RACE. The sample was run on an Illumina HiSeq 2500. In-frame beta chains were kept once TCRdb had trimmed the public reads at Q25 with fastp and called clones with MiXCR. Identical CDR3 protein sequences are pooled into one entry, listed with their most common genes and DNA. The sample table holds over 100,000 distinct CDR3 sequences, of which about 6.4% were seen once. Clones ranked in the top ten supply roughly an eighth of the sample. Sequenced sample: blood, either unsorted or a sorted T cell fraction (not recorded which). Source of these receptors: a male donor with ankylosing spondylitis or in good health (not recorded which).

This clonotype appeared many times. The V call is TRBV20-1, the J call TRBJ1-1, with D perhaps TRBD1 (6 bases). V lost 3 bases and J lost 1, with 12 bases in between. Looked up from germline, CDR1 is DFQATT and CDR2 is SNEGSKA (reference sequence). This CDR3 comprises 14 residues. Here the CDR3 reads CSASQGLGNTEAFF. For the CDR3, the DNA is TGCAGTGCTAGCCAGGGGCTCGGGAACACTGAAGCTTTCTTT.

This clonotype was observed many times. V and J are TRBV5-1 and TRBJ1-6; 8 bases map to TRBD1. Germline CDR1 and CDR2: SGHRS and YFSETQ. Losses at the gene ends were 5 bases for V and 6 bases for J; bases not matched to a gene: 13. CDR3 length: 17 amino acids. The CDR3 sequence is CASSLNAQGAFNSPLHF. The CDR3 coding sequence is TGCGCCAGCAGTTTGAACGCCCAGGGGGCCTTTAATTCACCCCTCCACTTT.

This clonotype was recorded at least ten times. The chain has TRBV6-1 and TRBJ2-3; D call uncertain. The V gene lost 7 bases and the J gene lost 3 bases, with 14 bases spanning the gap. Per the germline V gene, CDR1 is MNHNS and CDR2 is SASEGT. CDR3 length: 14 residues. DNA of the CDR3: TGTGCCAGCAATCACCGCGCAGATACAGATACGCAGTATTTT. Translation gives CASNHRADTDTQYF.

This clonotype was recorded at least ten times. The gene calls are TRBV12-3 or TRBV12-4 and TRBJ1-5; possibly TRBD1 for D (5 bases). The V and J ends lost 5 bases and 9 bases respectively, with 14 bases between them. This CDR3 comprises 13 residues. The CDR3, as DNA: TGTGCCAGCAGTATGTTCCAGGGATCGCCCCAGCATTTT. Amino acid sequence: CASSMFQGSPQHF.

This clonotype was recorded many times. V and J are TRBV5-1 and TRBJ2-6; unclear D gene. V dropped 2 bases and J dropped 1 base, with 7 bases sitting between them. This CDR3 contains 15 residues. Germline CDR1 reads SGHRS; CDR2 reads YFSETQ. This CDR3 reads CASSFSGSGANVLTF. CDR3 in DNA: TGCGCCAGCAGCTTTTCGGGTTCTGGGGCCAACGTCCTGACTTTC.

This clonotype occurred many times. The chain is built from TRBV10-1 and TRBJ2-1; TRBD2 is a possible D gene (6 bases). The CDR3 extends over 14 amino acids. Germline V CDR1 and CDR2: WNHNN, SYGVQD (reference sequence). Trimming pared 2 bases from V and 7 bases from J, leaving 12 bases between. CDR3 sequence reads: CASSENVGGNEQFF. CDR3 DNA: TGCGCCAGCAGTGAGAATGTCGGAGGGAATGAGCAGTTCTTC.

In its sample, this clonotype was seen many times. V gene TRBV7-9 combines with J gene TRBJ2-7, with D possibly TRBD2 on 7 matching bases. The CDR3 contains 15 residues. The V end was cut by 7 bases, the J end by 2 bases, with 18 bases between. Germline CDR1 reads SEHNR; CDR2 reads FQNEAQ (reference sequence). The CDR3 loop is CASTRGGEVTYEQYF. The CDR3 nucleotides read TGTGCCAGCACCCGAGGGGGGGAGGTTACCTACGAGCAGTACTTC.

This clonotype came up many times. The CDR3 loop reads CASSLMSGGGQPQHF. The DNA for the CDR3 is TGTGCCAGCAGCTTAATGTCCGGGGGCGGACAGCCCCAGCATTTT. The V call is TRBV7-3, the J call TRBJ1-5, with a tentative D call TRBD1 (6 bases). Germline V gene lookup returns CDR1 SGHTA and CDR2 FQGTGA. There are 15 residues in the CDR3. The V end lost 1 base, the J end lost 7 bases, and 14 bases lay between the germline ends.

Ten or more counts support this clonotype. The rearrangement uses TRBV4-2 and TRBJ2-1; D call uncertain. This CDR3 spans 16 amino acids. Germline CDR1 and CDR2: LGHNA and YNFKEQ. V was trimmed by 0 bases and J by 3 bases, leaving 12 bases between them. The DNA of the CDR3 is TGTGCCAGCAGCCAAGAAGAAGAACTCTACTACAATGAGCAGTTCTTC. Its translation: CASSQEEELYYNEQFF.

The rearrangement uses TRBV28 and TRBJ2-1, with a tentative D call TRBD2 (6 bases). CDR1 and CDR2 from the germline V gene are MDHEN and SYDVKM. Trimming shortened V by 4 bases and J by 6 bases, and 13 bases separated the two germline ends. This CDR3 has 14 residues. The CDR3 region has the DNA TGTGCCAGCAGTTCCGGGAGTCTCGGCAATGAGCAGTTCTTC. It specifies CASSSGSLGNEQFF. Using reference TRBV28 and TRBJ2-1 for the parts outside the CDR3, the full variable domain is DVKVTQSSRYLVKRTGEKVFLECVQDMDHENMFWYRQDPGLGLRLIYFSYDVKMKEKGDIPEGYSVSREKKERFSLILESASTNQTSMYLCASSSGSLGNEQFFGPGTRLTVL.

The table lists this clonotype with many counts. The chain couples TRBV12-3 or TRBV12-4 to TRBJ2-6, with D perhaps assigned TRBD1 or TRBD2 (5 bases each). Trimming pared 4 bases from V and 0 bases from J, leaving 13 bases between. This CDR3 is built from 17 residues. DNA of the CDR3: TGTGCCAGCAGTTATGGGGGACGCTACTCTGGGGCCAACGTCCTGACTTTC. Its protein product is CASSYGGRYSGANVLTF.

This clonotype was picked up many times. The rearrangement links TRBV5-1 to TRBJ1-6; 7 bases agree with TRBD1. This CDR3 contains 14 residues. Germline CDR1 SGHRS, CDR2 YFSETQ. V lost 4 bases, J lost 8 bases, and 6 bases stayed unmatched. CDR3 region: CASSTGDSYSPLHF. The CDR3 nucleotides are TGCGCCAGCAGCACAGGGGACAGCTATTCACCCCTCCACTTT. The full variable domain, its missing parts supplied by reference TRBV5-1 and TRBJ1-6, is KAGVTQTPRYLIKTRGQQVTLSCSPISGHRSVSWYQQTPGQGLQFLFEYFSETQRNKGNFPGRFSGRQFSNSRSEMNVSTLELGDSALYLCASSTGDSYSPLHFGNGTRLTVT.

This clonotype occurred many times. The CDR3 protein is CASSLEDSPLHF. CDR3 coding DNA: TGTGCCAGCAGCTTAGAGGATTCACCCCTCCACTTT. The rearrangement joins TRBV3-1 to TRBJ1-6, with D uncertain. Germline CDR1 is LGHDT and CDR2 is YNNKEL (reference sequence). The CDR3 extends over 12 amino acids. V lost 5 bases, J lost 8 bases, and 7 bases lay in between.

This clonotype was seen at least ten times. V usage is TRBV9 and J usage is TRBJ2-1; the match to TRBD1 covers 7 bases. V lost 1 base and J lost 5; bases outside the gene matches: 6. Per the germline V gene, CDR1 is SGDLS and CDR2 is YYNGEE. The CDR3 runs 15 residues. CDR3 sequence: CASSVLGDRHNEQFF. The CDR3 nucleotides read TGTGCCAGCAGCGTATTGGGGGACAGACACAATGAGCAGTTCTTC.

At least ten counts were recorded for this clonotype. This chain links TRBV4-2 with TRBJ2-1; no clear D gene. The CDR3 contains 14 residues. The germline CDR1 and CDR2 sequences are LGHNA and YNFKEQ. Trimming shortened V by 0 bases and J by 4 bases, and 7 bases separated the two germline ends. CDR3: CASSQDLLYNEQFF. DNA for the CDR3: TGTGCCAGCAGCCAAGATCTCTTGTACAATGAGCAGTTCTTC.

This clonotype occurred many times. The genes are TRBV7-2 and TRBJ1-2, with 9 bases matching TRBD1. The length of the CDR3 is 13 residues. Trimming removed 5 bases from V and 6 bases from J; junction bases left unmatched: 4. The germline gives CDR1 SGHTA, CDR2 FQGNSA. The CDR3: CASSLGTGHGYTF. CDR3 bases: TGTGCCAGCAGCCTCGGGACAGGGCATGGCTACACCTTC.

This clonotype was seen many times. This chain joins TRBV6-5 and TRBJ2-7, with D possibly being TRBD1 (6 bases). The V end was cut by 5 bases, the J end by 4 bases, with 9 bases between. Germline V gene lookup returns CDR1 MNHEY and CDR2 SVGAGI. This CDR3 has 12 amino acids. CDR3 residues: CASSAQGYEQYF. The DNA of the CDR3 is TGTGCCAGCAGTGCACAGGGATACGAGCAGTACTTC.

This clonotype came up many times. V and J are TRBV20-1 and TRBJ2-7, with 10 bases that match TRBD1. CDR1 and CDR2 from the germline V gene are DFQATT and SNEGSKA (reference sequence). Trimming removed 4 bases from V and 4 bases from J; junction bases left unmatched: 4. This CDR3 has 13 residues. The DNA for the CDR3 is TGCAGTGCTATTGACAGGGGGCTATACGAGCAGTACTTC. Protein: CSAIDRGLYEQYF.

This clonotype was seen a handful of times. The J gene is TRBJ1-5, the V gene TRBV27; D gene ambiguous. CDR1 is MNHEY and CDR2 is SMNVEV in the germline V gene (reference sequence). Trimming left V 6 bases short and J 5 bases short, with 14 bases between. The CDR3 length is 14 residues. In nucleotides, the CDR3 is TGTGCCAGCAGCCCATACGGGGAGGATCAGCCCCAGCATTTT. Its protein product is CASSPYGEDQPQHF.

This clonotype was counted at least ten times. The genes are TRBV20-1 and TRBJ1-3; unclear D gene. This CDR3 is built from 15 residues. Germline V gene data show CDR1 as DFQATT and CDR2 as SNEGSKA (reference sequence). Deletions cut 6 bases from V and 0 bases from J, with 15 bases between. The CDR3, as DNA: TGCAGTGCCTTCTCGGACTTTCTCTCTGGAAACACCATATATTTT. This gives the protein CSAFSDFLSGNTIYF.

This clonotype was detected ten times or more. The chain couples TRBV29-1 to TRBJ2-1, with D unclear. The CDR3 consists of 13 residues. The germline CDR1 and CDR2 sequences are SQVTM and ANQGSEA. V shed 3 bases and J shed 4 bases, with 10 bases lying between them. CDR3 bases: TGCAGCGTTGACCCCAGAGATTACAATGAGCAGTTCTTC. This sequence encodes CSVDPRDYNEQFF.

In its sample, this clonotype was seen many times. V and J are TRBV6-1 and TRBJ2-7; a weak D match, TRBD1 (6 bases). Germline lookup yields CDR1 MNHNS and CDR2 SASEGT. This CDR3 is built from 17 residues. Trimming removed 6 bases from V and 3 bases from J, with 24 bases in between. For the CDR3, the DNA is TGTGCCAGCAGCTCGCGGCCACCTTACAGGGCCAGCTACGAGCAGTACTTC. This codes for CASSSRPPYRASYEQYF.

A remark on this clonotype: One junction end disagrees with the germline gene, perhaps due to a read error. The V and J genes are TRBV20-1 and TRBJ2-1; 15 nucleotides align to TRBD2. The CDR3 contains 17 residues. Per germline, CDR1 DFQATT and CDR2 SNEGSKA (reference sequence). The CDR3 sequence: CCARRTSGRVTYNEQFF. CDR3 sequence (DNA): TGCTGTGCTAGACGGACTAGCGGGAGGGTCACCTACAATGAGCAGTTCTTC.

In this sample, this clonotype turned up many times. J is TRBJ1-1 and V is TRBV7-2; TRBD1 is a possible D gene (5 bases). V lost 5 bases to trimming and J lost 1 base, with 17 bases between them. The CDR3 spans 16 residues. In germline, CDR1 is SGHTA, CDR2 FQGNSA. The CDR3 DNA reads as TGTGCCAGCAGCCTCCCCGGGGCATTTGGGAACACTGAAGCTTTCTTT. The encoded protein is CASSLPGAFGNTEAFF.

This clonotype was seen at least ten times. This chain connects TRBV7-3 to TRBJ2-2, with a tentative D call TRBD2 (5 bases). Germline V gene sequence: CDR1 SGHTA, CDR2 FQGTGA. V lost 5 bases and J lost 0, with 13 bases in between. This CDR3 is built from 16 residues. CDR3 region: CASSITRHANTGELFF. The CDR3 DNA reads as TGTGCCAGCAGCATCACTAGACACGCGAACACCGGGGAGCTGTTTTTT.

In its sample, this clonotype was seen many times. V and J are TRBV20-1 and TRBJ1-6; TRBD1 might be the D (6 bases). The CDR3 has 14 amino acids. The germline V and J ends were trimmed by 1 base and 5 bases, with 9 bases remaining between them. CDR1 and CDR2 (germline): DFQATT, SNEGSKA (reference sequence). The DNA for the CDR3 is TGCAGTGCTAGAGCAGGGGTCAATAATTCACCCCTCCACTTT. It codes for CSARAGVNNSPLHF.

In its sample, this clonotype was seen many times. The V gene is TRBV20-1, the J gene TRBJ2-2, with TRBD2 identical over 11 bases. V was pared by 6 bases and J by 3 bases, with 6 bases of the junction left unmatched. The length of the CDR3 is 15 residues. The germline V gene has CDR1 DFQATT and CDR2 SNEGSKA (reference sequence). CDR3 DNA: TGCAGTGCACCCCAGGGACTAGCGGACACCGGGGAGCTGTTTTTT. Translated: CSAPQGLADTGELFF.